This T cell receptor beta chain stems from a study of CD8 T cells in Susac syndrome. Across the whole study: Treatment at blood withdrawal was none, corticosteroids, or intravenous immunoglobulin alone in Susac syndrome patients.

The V end was cut by 0 bases, the J end by 6 bases, with 15 bases between. CDR3 size: 16 residues. Per the germline V gene, CDR1 is SGDLS and CDR2 is YYNGEE. Random hexamers primed reverse transcription of about 0.45 to 1 ug RNA. Multiplex immunoSEQ PCR targeted 54 Vbeta and 13 Jbeta TCR beta segments. Each CDR3 protein is one row after TCRdb ran MiXCR on the immunoSEQ multiplex PCR reads. The data hold approximately 190,000 distinct CDR3 sequences, with approximately 95% observed a single time. The sequence was obtained from a human donor with Susac syndrome. Sample: CD8+ T cells from PBMCs. V and J are TRBV9 and TRBJ1-4; possible D gene TRBD1, 5 bases. The CDR3 loop is CASSVGPGQGDEKLFF. The CDR3 region has the DNA TGTGCCAGCAGCGTAGGTCCGGGGCAGGGAGATGAAAAACTGTTTTTT. Variable domain in full (rest from reference TRBV9 and TRBJ1-4): DSGVTQTPKHLITATGQRVTLRCSPRSGDLSVYWYQQSLDQGLQFLIQYYNGEERAKGNILERFSAQQFPDLHSELNLSSLELGDSALYFCASSVGPGQGDEKLFFGSGTQLSVL.